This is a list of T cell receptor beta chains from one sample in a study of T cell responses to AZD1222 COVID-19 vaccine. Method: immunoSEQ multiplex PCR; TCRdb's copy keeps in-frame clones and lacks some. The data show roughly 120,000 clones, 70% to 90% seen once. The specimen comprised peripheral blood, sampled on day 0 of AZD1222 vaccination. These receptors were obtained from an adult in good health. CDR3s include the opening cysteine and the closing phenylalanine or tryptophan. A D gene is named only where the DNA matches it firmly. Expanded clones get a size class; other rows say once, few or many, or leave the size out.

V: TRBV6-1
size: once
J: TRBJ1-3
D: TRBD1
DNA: TGTGCCAGCAGTGCCTCCGGGACAGTCGTGGGAAACACCATATATTTT
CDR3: CASSASGTVVGNTIYF

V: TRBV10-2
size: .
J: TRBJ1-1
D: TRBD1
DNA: TGCGCCAGCAGTGACAGGGGGAATTCTGAAGCTTTCTTT
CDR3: CASSDRGNSEAFF

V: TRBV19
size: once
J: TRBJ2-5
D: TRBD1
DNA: TGTGCCAGTAGTATTGGGGCAGGGGGTAGAGAGACCCAGTACTTC
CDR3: CASSIGAGGRETQYF

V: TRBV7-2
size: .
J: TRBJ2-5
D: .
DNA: TGTGCCAGCAGCTATTTGGGGGAGACCCAGTACTTC
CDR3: CASSYLGETQYF

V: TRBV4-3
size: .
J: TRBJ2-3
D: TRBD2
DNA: TGCGCCAGCAGCCAGGGCGGTAGCGGGACAGATACGCAGTATTTT
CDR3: CASSQGGSGTDTQYF

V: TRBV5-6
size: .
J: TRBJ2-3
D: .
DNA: TGTGCCAGCAGTTTGAGACAGGGCACAGATACGCAGTATTTT
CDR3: CASSLRQGTDTQYF

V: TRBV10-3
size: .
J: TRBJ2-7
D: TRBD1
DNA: TGTGCCGCAGCGGGACAGGGACAGTACGAGCAGTACTTC
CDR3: CAAAGQGQYEQYF

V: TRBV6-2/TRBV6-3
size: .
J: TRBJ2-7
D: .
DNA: TGTGCCAGCAGCCCCAGCTACGAGCAGTACTTC
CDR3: CASSPSYEQYF

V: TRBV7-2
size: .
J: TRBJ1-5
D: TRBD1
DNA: TGTGCCAGCAGCTTAGACAGGGGGTCGCATCAGCCCCAGCATTTT
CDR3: CASSLDRGSHQPQHF

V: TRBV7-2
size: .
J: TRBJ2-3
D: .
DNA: TGTGCCAGCAGCCATCGTACTACGGGGCGAGGCACAGATACGCAGTATTTT
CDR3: CASSHRTTGRGTDTQYF

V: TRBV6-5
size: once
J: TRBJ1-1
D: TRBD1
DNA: TGTGCCAGCAGTCCGACAGGGGGCCCGAACACTGAAGCTTTCTTT
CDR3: CASSPTGGPNTEAFF

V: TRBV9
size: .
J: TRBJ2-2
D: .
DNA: TGTGCCAGCAGCGTGGCGGTCACCGGGGAGCTGTTTTTT
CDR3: CASSVAVTGELFF

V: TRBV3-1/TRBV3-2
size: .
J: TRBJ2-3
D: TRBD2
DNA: TGTGCCAGCAGCACCGAACCTGGGACTATTCACCCATCTAGCACAGATACGCAGTATTTT
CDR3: CASSTEPGTIHPSSTDTQYF

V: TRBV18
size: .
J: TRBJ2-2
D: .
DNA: TGTGCCAGCTCACCACCCATTTCCGGGGAGCTGTTTTTT
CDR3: CASSPPISGELFF

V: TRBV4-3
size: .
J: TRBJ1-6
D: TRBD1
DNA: TGCGCCAGCAGCCAAGAAGGGACAGGTAGTTCACCCCTCCACTTT
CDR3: CASSQEGTGSSPLHF

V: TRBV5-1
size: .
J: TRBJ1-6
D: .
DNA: TGCGCCAGCAGCAGGACTGAAAGCTCCTATAATTCACCCCTCCACTTT
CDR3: CASSRTESSYNSPLHF

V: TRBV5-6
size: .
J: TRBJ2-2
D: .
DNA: TGTGCCAGCAGCTTGTTGCAGTGGAACACCGGGGAGCTGTTTTTT
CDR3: CASSLLQWNTGELFF

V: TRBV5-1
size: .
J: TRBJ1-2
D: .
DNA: TGCGCCAGCAGCTTAAATGACGGACAGCTTGAACTAGGCTACACCTTC
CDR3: CASSLNDGQLELGYTF

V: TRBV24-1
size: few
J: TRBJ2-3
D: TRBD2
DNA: TGTGCCACCAGTGACGGGACTAGCGGGGGGCTCAGCGGCGATACGCAGTATTTT
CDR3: CATSDGTSGGLSGDTQYF

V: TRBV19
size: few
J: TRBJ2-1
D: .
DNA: TGTGCCAGTAGGGGTAGCGGCTACAATGAGCAGTTCTTC
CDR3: CASRGSGYNEQFF

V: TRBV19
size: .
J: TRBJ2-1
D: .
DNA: TGTGCCAGTAGTATTCGGGTCAGGGGTTACAATGAGCAGTTCTTC
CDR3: CASSIRVRGYNEQFF

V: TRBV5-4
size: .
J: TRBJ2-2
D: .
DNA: TGTGCCAGCAGCTTGGATCCACAAAACACCGGGGAGCTGTTTTTT
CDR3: CASSLDPQNTGELFF

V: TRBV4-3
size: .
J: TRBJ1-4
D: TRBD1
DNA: TGCGCCAGCAGCCTGGCCGGGACAGCAGAAAAACTGTTTTTT
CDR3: CASSLAGTAEKLFF

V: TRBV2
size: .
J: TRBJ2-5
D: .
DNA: TGTGCCAGCAGTTCGCAGACCCAGTACTTC
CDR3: CASSSQTQYF

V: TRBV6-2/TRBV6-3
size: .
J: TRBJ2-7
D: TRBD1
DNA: TGTGCCAGCAGTGTACGACAGGGGATCAGCGAGCAGTACTTC
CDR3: CASSVRQGISEQYF

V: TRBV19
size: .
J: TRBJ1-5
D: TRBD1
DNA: TGTGCCAGTAGGTCCGGGACAGGTAGACAGCCCCAGCATTTT
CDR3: CASRSGTGRQPQHF

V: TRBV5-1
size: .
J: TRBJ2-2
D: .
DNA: TGCGCCAGCAGTCTACCCAGTGCCGGGGAGCTGTTTTTT
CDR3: CASSLPSAGELFF

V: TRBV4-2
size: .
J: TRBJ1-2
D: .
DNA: TGTGCCAGCAGCCAAGCCCTGGGGGATACAAACTATGGCTACACCTTC
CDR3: CASSQALGDTNYGYTF

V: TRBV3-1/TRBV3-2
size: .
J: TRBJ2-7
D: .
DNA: TGTGCCAGCAGCCAGATGACAGGAGCCATCTACGAGCAGTACTTC
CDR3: CASSQMTGAIYEQYF

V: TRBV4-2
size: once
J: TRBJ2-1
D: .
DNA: TGTGCCAGCAGCCAAGCCCAGGGGTTCAATGAGCAGTTCTTC
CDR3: CASSQAQGFNEQFF

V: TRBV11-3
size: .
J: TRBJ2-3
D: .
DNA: TGTGCCAGCAGCTTAGGAATGCAGAACACAGATACGCAGTATTTT
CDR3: CASSLGMQNTDTQYF

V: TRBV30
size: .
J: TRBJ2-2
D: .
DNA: TGTAGGGCCAGGTCCCGAGGGGCTGGCGGGGAGCTGTTTTTT
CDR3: CRARSRGAGGELFF

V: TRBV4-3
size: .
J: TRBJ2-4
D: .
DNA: TGCGCCAGCAGCCAAGATCCCCGGGGGGCGGACATTCAGTACTTC
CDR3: CASSQDPRGADIQYF

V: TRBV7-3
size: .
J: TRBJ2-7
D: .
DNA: TGTGCCAGCAGCCTTGACAGGTCTACGGAGCAGTACTTC
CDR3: CASSLDRSTEQYF

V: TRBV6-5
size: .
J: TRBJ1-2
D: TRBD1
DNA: TGTGCCAGCAGTTACTCGGGTCAGGGGGCAGGTGGCTACACCTTC
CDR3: CASSYSGQGAGGYTF

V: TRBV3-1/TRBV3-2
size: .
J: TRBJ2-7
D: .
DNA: TGTGCCAGCAGCGCAGAAGGCGTCTACGAGCAGTACTTC
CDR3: CASSAEGVYEQYF

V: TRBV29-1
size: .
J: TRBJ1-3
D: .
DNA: TGCAGCGCCGGGGGGTCTGGAAACACCATATATTTT
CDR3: CSAGGSGNTIYF

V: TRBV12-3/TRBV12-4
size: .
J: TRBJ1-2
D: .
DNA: TGTGCCAGCAGAGTCACAGGAAACCATGGCTACACCTTC
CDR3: CASRVTGNHGYTF

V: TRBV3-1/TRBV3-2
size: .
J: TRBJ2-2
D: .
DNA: TGTGCCAGCAGCCGCAGTGTCGGGGCCGGGGAGCTGTTTTTT
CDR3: CASSRSVGAGELFF

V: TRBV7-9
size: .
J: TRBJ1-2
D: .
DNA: TGTGCCAGCAGCTTAGGCGGGGGCTCTGGCTACACCTTC
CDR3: CASSLGGGSGYTF

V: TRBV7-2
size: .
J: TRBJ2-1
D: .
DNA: TGTGCCAGCAGCCCCTCCCCTCTCACAGGGATGGCCTACAATGAGCAGTTCTTC
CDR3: CASSPSPLTGMAYNEQFF

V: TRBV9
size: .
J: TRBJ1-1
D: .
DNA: TGTGCCAGCAGCGTAGCGATGGGGTACACTGAAGCTTTCTTT
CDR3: CASSVAMGYTEAFF

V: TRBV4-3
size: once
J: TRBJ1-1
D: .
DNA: TGCGCCAGCAGCCAAGAAAGGGAGGCGAACACTGAAGCTTTCTTT
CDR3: CASSQEREANTEAFF

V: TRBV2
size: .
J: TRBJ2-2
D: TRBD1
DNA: TGTGCCAGCAGGGCCTACAGGGGATTGAACACCGGGGAGCTGTTTTTT
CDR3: CASRAYRGLNTGELFF

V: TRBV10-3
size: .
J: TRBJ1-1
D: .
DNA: TGTGCCATCAGAGGGTACACCGGCCGTGAAGCTTTCTTT
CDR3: CAIRGYTGREAFF

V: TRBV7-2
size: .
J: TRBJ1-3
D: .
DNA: TGTGCCAGCAGCTTGCAAGGGAGAAGAAACACCATATATTTT
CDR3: CASSLQGRRNTIYF

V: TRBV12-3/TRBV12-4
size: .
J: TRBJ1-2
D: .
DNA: TGTGCCAGCAGTTTTAGAATCTATGGCTACACCTTC
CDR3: CASSFRIYGYTF

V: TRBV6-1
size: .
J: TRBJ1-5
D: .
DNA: TGTGCCAGCAGTGAAGCGAAGAATAGGGCCCTTAGCAATCAGCCCCAGCATTTT
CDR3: CASSEAKNRALSNQPQHF

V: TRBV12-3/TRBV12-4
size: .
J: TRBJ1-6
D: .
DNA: TGTGCCAGCAGTTTGTCGGATAATTCACCCCTCCACTTT
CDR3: CASSLSDNSPLHF

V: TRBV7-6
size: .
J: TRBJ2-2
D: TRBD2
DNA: TGTGCCAGCAGACCAGCGGGGGGGCCCACCGGGGAGCTGTTTTTT
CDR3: CASRPAGGPTGELFF

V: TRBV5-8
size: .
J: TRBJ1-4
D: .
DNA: TGTGCCAGCAGCAAAGGGACACTTCTGCGCGGCGATGAAAAACTGTTTTTT
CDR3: CASSKGTLLRGDEKLFF

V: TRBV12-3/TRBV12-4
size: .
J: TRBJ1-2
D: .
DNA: TGTGCCAGCAGTGGGGGGGAAGGCTACACCTTC
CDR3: CASSGGEGYTF

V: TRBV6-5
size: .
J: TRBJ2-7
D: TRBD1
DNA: TGTGCCAGCAGTTTGAGAGGACAGGGCACCTACGAGCAGTACTTC
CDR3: CASSLRGQGTYEQYF

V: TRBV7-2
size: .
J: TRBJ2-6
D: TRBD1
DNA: TGTGCCAGCAGCGCCGGGACAGGGCTCTCTGGGGCCAACGTCCTGACTTTC
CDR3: CASSAGTGLSGANVLTF

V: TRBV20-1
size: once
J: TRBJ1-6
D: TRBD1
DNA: TGCAGTGCTAGTGGACAGGGTAATTCACCCCTCCACTTT
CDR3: CSASGQGNSPLHF

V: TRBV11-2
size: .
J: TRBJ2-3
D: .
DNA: TGTGCCAGCAGCTTAGATCTCGCGGCAGATACGCAGTATTTT
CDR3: CASSLDLAADTQYF

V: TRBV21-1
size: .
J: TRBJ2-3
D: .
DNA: TGTGCCAGCAGCAAAGACCGGACTAGCCGTAGGGGCACAGATACGCAGTATTTT
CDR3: CASSKDRTSRRGTDTQYF